The 4 T cell receptor beta chains below all came from one sample that was sequenced in a study of cytomegalovirus exposure and HLA in healthy donors. PCR was performed using 60 Vbeta and 13 Jbeta primers. Here immunoSEQ multiplex PCR was the method, and the copy in TCRdb shows in-frame clones only, minus some. The data contain just over 150,000 clones, around 83% of them singletons. Material for sequencing was PBMCs. Every receptor here comes from a woman aged 18-29 years in good health and CMV-seronegative.

Here the CDR3 reads CASSLTGTGELFF. The DNA of the CDR3 is TGTGCCAGCAGCCTGACAGGTACCGGGGAGCTGTTTTTT. The chain has TRBV4-2 and TRBJ2-2, with a tentative D call TRBD1 (6 bases). V shed 4 bases and J shed 5 bases, with 8 bases lying between them. This CDR3 comprises 13 residues. Germline CDR1 is LGHNA and CDR2 is YNFKEQ.

This clone occurred once. The chain has TRBV6-1 and TRBJ2-7; D might be TRBD2 (5 bases). The CDR3 is 13 residues long. Deletions cut 2 bases from V and 2 bases from J, with 7 bases between. Looked up from germline, CDR1 is MNHNS and CDR2 is SASEGT. CDR3 sequence: CASSEPGTYEQYF. The CDR3 DNA reads as TGTGCCAGCAGTGAACCGGGAACCTACGAGCAGTACTTC.

The chain has TRBV25-1 and TRBJ1-3, with D maybe TRBD1 (5 bases). The CDR3 is made up of 11 amino acids. V lost 11 bases and J lost 4, with 9 bases in between. Germline V gene data show CDR1 as MGHDK and CDR2 as SYGVNS. The CDR3 DNA reads as TGTGCCGGAGGGACGGGAAACACCATATATTTT. This gives the protein CAGGTGNTIYF. Full variable domain (outside the CDR3, taken from reference TRBV25-1 and TRBJ1-3): EADIYQTPRYLVIGTGKKITLECSQTMGHDKMYWYQQDPGMELHLIHYSYGVNSTEKGDLSSESTVSRIRTEHFPLTLESARPSHTSQYLCAGGTGNTIYFGEGSWLTVV.

The chain carries TRBV7-2 and TRBJ1-5; D might be TRBD1 (5 bases). The CDR3 runs 13 residues. The germline gives CDR1 SGHTA, CDR2 FQGNSA. The V end was cut by 4 bases, the J end by 11 bases, with 15 bases between. The CDR3 here is CASSSALGGAQHF. DNA for the CDR3: TGTGCCAGCAGCTCAGCCTTGGGGGGTGCCCAGCATTTT.